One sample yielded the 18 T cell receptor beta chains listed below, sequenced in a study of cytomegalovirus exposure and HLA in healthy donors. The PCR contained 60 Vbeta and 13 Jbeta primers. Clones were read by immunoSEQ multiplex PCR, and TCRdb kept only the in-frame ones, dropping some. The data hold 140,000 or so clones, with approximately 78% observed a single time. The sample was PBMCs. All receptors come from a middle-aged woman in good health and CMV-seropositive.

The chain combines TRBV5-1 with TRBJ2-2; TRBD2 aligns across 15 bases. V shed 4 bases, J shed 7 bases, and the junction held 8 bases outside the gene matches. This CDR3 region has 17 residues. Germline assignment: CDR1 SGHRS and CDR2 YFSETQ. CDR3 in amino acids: CASSSGLAGGDGGELFF. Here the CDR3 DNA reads TGCGCCAGCAGCAGTGGACTAGCGGGGGGGGACGGCGGGGAGCTGTTTTTT. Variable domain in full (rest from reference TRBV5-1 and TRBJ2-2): KAGVTQTPRYLIKTRGQQVTLSCSPISGHRSVSWYQQTPGQGLQFLFEYFSETQRNKGNFPGRFSGRQFSNSRSEMNVSTLELGDSALYLCASSSGLAGGDGGELFFGEGSRLTVL.

CDR3 sequence: CASSPSQAGFVGANEKLFF. The CDR3 bases are TGTGCCAGCAGCCCTTCGCAGGCAGGATTCGTGGGAGCTAATGAAAAACTGTTTTTT. The V gene is TRBV7-8, the J gene TRBJ1-4; no clear D. Germline CDR1 is SGHVS and CDR2 is FQNEAQ. CDR3 length equals 19 residues. Trimming took 5 bases from V and 3 from J, leaving 25 bases between them.

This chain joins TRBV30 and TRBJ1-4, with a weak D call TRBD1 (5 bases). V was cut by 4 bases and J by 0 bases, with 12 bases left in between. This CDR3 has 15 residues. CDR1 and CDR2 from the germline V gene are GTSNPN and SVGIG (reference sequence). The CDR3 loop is CAWNSGGSTNEKLFF. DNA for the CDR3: TGTGCCTGGAACTCCGGGGGTTCAACTAATGAAAAACTGTTTTTT.

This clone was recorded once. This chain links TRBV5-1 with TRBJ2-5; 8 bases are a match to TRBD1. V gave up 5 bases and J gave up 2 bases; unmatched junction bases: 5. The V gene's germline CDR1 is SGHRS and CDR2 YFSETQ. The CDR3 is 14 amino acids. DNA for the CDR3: TGCGCCAGCAGTTCCCGACAGGGGCAAGAGACCCAGTACTTC. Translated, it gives CASSSRQGQETQYF.

The CDR3 coding sequence is TGTGCCAGCAGCGCCCAGAGCACAGATACGCAGTATTTT. It specifies CASSAQSTDTQYF. The genes are TRBV9 and TRBJ2-3; D is ambiguous. Per germline, CDR1 SGDLS and CDR2 YYNGEE. The CDR3 runs to 13 residues. V gave up 3 bases and J gave up 0 bases, with 5 bases separating them.

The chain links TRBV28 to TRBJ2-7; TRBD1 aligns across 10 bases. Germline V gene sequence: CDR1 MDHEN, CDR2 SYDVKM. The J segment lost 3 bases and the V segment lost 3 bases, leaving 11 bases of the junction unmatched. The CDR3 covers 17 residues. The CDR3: CASSLPGQGTSSYEQYF. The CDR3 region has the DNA TGTGCCAGCAGTTTGCCGGGACAGGGGACTAGTAGCTACGAGCAGTACTTC.

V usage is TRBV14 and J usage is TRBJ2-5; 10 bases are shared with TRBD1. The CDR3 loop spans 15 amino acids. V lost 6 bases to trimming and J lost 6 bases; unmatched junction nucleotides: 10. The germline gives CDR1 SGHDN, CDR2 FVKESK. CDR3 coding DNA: TGTGCCAGCAGTCTCGGAAGGACAGGGGGGAAGACCCAGTACTTC. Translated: CASSLGRTGGKTQYF.

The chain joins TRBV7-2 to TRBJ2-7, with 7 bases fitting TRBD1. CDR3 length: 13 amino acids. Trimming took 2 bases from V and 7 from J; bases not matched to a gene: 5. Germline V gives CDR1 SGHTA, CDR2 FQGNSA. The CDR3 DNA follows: TGTGCCAGCAGCTTACAGGGGGAGAGGGAGCAGTACTTC. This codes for CASSLQGEREQYF. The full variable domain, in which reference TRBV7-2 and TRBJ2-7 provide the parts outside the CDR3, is GAGVSQSPSNKVTEKGKDVELRCDPISGHTALYWYRQSLGQGLEFLIYFQGNSAPDKSGLPSDRFSAERTGGSVSTLTIQRTQQEDSAVYLCASSLQGEREQYFGPGTRLTVT.

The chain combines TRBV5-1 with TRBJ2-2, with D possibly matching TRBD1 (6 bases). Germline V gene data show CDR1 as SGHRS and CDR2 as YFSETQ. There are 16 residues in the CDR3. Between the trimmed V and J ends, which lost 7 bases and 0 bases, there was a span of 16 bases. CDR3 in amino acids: CASSRVDSPNTGELFF. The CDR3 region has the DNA TGCGCCAGCTCTCGCGTGGACAGCCCGAACACCGGGGAGCTGTTTTTT.

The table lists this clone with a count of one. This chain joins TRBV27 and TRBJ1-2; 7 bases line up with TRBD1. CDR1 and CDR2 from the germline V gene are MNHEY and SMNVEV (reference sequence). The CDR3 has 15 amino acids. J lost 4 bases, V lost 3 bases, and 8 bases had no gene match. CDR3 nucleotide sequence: TGTGCCAGCAGTTTGTCTGGGGACAGACTCTATGGCTACACCTTC. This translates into CASSLSGDRLYGYTF.

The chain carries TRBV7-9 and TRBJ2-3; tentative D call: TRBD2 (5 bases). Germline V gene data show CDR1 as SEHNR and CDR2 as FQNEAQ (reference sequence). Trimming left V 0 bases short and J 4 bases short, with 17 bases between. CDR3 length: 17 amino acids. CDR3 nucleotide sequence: TGTGCCAGCAGCTTAGCGGCGAGGGCCCAGGTCGCAGATACGCAGTATTTT. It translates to CASSLAARAQVADTQYF.

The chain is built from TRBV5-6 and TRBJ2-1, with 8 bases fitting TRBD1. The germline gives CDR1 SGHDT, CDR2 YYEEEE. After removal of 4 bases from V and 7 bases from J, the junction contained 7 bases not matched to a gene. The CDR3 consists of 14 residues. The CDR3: CASSDPGGPNEQFF. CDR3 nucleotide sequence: TGTGCCAGCAGCGACCCAGGGGGCCCTAATGAGCAGTTCTTC. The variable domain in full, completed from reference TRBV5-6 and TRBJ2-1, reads DAGVTQSPTHLIKTRGQQVTLRCSPKSGHDTVSWYQQALGQGPQFIFQYYEEEERQRGNFPDRFSGHQFPNYSSELNVNALLLGDSALYLCASSDPGGPNEQFFGPGTRLTVL.

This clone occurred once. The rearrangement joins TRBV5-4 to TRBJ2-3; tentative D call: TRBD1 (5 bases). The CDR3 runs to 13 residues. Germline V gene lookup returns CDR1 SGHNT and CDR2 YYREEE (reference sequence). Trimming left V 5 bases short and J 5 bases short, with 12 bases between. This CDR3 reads CASSSTGGDTQYF. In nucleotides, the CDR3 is TGTGCCAGCAGTAGTACAGGCGGAGATACGCAGTATTTT. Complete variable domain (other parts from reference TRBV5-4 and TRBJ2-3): ETGVTQSPTHLIKTRGQQVTLRCSSQSGHNTVSWYQQALGQGPQFIFQYYREEENGRGNFPPRFSGLQFPNYSSELNVNALELDDSALYLCASSSTGGDTQYFGPGTRLTVL.

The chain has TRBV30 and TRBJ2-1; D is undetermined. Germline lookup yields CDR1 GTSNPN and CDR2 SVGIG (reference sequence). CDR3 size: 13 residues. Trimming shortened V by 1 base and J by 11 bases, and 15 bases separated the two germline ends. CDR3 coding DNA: TGTGCCTGGAGTGAGGAAGCGAGACGCCAGCAGTTCTTC. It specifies CAWSEEARRQQFF.

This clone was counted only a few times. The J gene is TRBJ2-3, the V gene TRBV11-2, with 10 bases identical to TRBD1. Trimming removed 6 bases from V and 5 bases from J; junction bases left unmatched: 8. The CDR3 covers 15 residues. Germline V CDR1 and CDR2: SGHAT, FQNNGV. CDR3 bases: TGTGCCAGCAGTTCCGGACAGGGGGAAGGAGATACGCAGTATTTT. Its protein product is CASSSGQGEGDTQYF.

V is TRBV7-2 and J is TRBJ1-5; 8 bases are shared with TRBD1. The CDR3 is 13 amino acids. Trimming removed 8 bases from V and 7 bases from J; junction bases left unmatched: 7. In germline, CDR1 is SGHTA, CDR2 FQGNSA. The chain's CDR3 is CASSDRGGQPQHF. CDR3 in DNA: TGTGCCAGCTCCGACAGGGGCGGGCAGCCCCAGCATTTT.

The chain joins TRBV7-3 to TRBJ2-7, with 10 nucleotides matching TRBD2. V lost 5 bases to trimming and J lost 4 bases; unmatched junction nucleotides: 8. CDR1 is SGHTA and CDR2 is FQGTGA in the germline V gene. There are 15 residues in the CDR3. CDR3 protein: CASSQGTSETYEQYF. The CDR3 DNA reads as TGTGCCAGCAGCCAGGGGACTAGCGAAACTTACGAGCAGTACTTC.

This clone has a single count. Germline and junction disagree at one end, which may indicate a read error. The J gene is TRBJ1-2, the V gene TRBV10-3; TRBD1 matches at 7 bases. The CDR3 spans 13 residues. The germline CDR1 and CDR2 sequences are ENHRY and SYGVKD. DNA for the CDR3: TGTGCCACCAGTTACAGGGGCTACTATGGCTACACCTTC. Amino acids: CATSYRGYYGYTF.